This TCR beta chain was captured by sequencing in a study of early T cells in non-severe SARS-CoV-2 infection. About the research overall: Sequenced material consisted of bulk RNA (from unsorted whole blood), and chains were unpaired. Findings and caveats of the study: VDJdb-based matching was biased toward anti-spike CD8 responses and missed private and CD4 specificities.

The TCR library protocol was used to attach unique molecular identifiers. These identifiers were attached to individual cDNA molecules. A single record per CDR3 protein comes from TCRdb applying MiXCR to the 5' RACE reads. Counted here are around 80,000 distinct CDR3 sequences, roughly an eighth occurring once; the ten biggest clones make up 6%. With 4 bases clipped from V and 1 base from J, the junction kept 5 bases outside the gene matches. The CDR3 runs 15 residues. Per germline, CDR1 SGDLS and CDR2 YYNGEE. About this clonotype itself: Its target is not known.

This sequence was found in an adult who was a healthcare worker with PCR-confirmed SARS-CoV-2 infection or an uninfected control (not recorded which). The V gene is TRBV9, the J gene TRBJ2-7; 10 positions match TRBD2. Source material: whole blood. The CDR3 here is CASSMGLASSYEQYF. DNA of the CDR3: TGTGCCAGCAGCATGGGACTAGCGAGTTCCTACGAGCAGTACTTC.